This T cell receptor (beta chain) derives from a study of spatial heterogeneity in lung cancer. The germline CDR1 and CDR2 sequences are KGHSH and LQKENI. After removal of 3 bases from V and 9 bases from J, the junction contained 5 bases not matched to a gene. This CDR3 has 14 residues. TCRdb called the 5' RACE reads again in MiXCR, with one record for every CDR3 protein. The sample shows 20,000 or so distinct CDR3 sequences, roughly 10% of them seen only once. This clonotype appeared many times. Stated time point: blood at routine non-recurrence follow-up after resection. Sequenced here: PBMCs, sampled at follow-up. This sequence joins TRBV18 and TRBJ2-1, with TRBD2 matching 10 bases. This TCR came from a female donor with early-stage non-small cell lung cancer. The CDR3 is CASSPKREGGEQFF. The CDR3 DNA reads TGTGCCAGCTCACCGAAGCGGGAGGGCGGTGAGCAGTTCTTC.